What follows are 30 T cell receptor beta chains derived from one specimen sequenced in a study of blood T cell repertoires in COVID-19. Clones were sequenced by immunoSEQ multiplex PCR, and TCRdb holds only the in-frame ones, with some missing. The table lists approximately 450,000 clones, about 85% of them singletons. What was sequenced was PBMCs or T cells enriched from blood (not recorded which). These receptors were collected from a woman in her late teens or twenties with acute COVID-19.

The J gene is TRBJ2-7, the V gene TRBV7-8, with 7 bases aligning to TRBD1. CDR1 is SGHVS, CDR2 FQNEAQ, per germline. With 2 bases clipped from V and 4 bases from J, the junction kept 8 bases outside the gene matches. The CDR3 has 15 residues. The CDR3 DNA reads TGTGCCAGCAGCTTAACAGGGGCTCCAATGTACGAGCAGTACTTC. Encoded protein: CASSLTGAPMYEQYF.

The chain uses TRBV30 and TRBJ1-5, with D tentatively TRBD1 (5 bases). V lost 0 bases and J lost 4, with 10 bases in between. CDR1 and CDR2 (germline): GTSNPN, SVGIG (reference sequence). This CDR3 spans 14 amino acids. In nucleotides, the CDR3 is TGTGCCTGGAGTGTAACCCGGGGGAATCAGCCCCAGCATTTT. Translated, it gives CAWSVTRGNQPQHF.

This clone was picked up one time. J is TRBJ2-5 and V is TRBV18; 7 nucleotides agree with TRBD2. The CDR3 extends over 14 amino acids. CDR1 is KGHSH and CDR2 is LQKENI in the germline V gene. The ends lost 6 bases at V and 2 bases at J; junction bases unmatched: 6. CDR3: CASSRLAGQETQYF. The CDR3 DNA sequence: TGTGCCAGCTCGCGACTAGCCGGACAAGAGACCCAGTACTTC.

The rearrangement links TRBV28 to TRBJ2-5; tentative D call: TRBD1 (5 bases). Trimming left V 4 bases short and J 3 bases short, with 9 bases between. The CDR3 is 13 residues long. Germline V lookup: CDR1 MDHEN, CDR2 SYDVKM. The CDR3 sequence: CASSSAGKETQYF. CDR3 DNA sequence: TGTGCCAGCAGTTCTGCAGGGAAAGAGACCCAGTACTTC. Variable domain in full (rest from reference TRBV28 and TRBJ2-5): DVKVTQSSRYLVKRTGEKVFLECVQDMDHENMFWYRQDPGLGLRLIYFSYDVKMKEKGDIPEGYSVSREKKERFSLILESASTNQTSMYLCASSSAGKETQYFGPGTRLLVL.

This chain links TRBV19 with TRBJ2-3, with 11 bases aligning to TRBD2. The CDR3 runs 16 residues. V lost 4 bases, J lost 2 bases, and 5 bases stayed unmatched. The germline gives CDR1 LNHDA, CDR2 SQIVND (reference sequence). The CDR3 spells CASSTGTSGPTDTQYF. DNA for the CDR3: TGTGCCAGTAGTACCGGGACTAGCGGACCCACAGATACGCAGTATTTT.

This clone came up a few times. J is TRBJ2-7 and V is TRBV7-3; TRBD1 aligns across 7 bases. Germline V lookup: CDR1 SGHTA, CDR2 FQGTGA. V gave up 6 bases and J gave up 6 bases; unmatched junction bases: 11. This CDR3 comprises 14 residues. The CDR3 sequence: CASSIFLAGGEQYF. The CDR3 coding sequence is TGTGCCAGCAGTATTTTTTTGGCAGGGGGCGAGCAGTACTTC.

Notes on this clone: Other DNA sequences of this sample code for an identical CDR3. The V and J genes are TRBV5-1 and TRBJ1-4; 12 bases fit TRBD1. CDR1 is SGHRS and CDR2 is YFSETQ in the germline V gene. V dropped 5 bases and J dropped 7; count of bases not matched to a gene: 3. The CDR3 consists of 14 residues. The CDR3 reads CASSPGQGAEKLFF. DNA for the CDR3: TGCGCCAGCAGTCCGGGACAGGGGGCTGAAAAACTGTTTTTT.

V and J are TRBV7-2 and TRBJ2-2, with a weak D call TRBD2 (6 bases). Per germline, CDR1 SGHTA and CDR2 FQGNSA. V lost 5 bases to trimming and J lost 4 bases, with 17 bases between them. CDR3 length: 16 residues. The CDR3 reads CASSRPTSSGTGELFF. The DNA for the CDR3 is TGTGCCAGCAGCCGCCCGACTAGTTCGGGCACCGGGGAGCTGTTTTTT.

V and J are TRBV9 and TRBJ2-6, with TRBD2 matching over 7 bases. Germline V gene lookup returns CDR1 SGDLS and CDR2 YYNGEE. Unmatched junction bases numbered 0, after V lost 3 bases and J lost 3 bases. The CDR3 extends over 14 amino acids. Written as DNA, the CDR3 is TGTGCCAGCAGCGGGACTAGTGGGGCCAACGTCCTGACTTTC. This translates into CASSGTSGANVLTF. Full variable domain (remainder filled in from reference TRBV9 and TRBJ2-6): DSGVTQTPKHLITATGQRVTLRCSPRSGDLSVYWYQQSLDQGLQFLIQYYNGEERAKGNILERFSAQQFPDLHSELNLSSLELGDSALYFCASSGTSGANVLTFGAGSRLTVL.

The chain uses TRBV7-6 and TRBJ1-1; 8 nucleotides agree with TRBD1. The CDR3 is 15 residues long. In germline, CDR1 is SGHVS, CDR2 FNYEAQ. V trimming: 5 bases; J trimming: 5 bases; junction bases outside the gene matches: 10. The CDR3 is CASSQRTGMGTEAFF. The CDR3 region has the DNA TGTGCCAGCAGCCAACGGACAGGGATGGGGACTGAAGCTTTCTTT. Supplemented by reference TRBV7-6 and TRBJ1-1, the full variable domain reads GAGVSQSPRYKVTKRGQDVALRCDPISGHVSLYWYRQALGQGPEFLTYFNYEAQQDKSGLPNDRFSAERPEGSISTLTIQRTEQRDSAMYRCASSQRTGMGTEAFFGQGTRLTVV.

V is TRBV4-3 and J is TRBJ2-7; 8 bases fit TRBD1. V dropped 1 base and J dropped 2; count of bases not matched to a gene: 1. This CDR3 is built from 14 residues. Germline CDR1 LGHNA, CDR2 YSLEER. In nucleotides, the CDR3 is TGCGCCAGCAGCCAAGTGGACAGGGCCTACGAGCAGTACTTC. This translates into CASSQVDRAYEQYF.

The DNA of the CDR3 is TGTGCCTCTAACAGGGTTCTCATCTACGAGCAGTACTTC. Protein product: CASNRVLIYEQYF. The gene calls are TRBV24-1 and TRBJ2-7; D is possibly TRBD1 (6 bases). V lost 12 bases and J 3 bases, leaving 17 bases between the germline ends. The CDR3 contains 13 residues. Germline assignment: CDR1 KGHDR and CDR2 SFDVKD.

V gene TRBV5-1 combines with J gene TRBJ1-6; TRBD1 matches at 8 bases. The germline CDR1 and CDR2 sequences are SGHRS and YFSETQ. Trimming removed 0 bases from V and 6 bases from J; junction bases left unmatched: 2. The CDR3 has 15 residues. CDR3 protein: CASSLDRGSNSPLHF. The CDR3 DNA reads as TGCGCCAGCAGCTTGGACAGGGGGAGTAATTCACCCCTCCACTTT.

The chain joins TRBV6-4 to TRBJ2-3; 11 bases align to TRBD2. Losses at the gene ends were 2 bases for V and 2 bases for J; bases not matched to a gene: 18. The CDR3 runs 21 residues. Germline V gives CDR1 MRHNA, CDR2 SNTAGT. The CDR3 sequence: CASSDTRYYSGGAGNTDTQYF. For the CDR3, the DNA is TGTGCCAGCAGTGACACCCGATATTATAGCGGGGGGGCCGGTAACACAGATACGCAGTATTTT.

V and J are TRBV5-1 and TRBJ2-7; D possibly corresponds to TRBD2 (6 bases). CDR3 length: 14 residues. With 1 base removed from V and 5 bases from J, the gap between germline ends came to 13 bases. Looked up from germline, CDR1 is SGHRS and CDR2 is YFSETQ. The CDR3 here is CASSLLGEADEQYF. The CDR3 bases are TGCGCCAGCAGCTTGTTGGGGGAGGCGGACGAGCAGTACTTC.

The J gene is TRBJ2-1, the V gene TRBV10-3; 11 nucleotides agree with TRBD2. CDR3 length: 18 residues. J was trimmed by 7 bases and V by 2 bases; bases with no gene match: 13. From germline, CDR1 is ENHRY and CDR2 SYGVKD. The CDR3 is CAISEANRRLAGSNEQFF. CDR3 nucleotides: TGTGCCATCAGTGAGGCCAATCGAAGACTAGCGGGATCGAATGAGCAGTTCTTC.

The chain carries TRBV5-8 and TRBJ2-7, with 9 bases lining up with TRBD1. Germline CDR1 is SGHTS and CDR2 is YDEGEE. J was trimmed by 6 bases and V by 0 bases; bases with no gene match: 7. The CDR3 covers 15 residues. The CDR3 region is CASSLVWGTGIEQYF. In nucleotides, the CDR3 is TGTGCCAGCAGCTTGGTCTGGGGGACAGGGATCGAGCAGTACTTC.

This chain joins TRBV6-1 and TRBJ1-6; D is possibly TRBD1 (6 bases). V was clipped by 3 bases and J by 6 bases, with 9 bases between them. The CDR3 is made up of 14 amino acids. Germline V gene sequence: CDR1 MNHNS, CDR2 SASEGT. This CDR3 is CASSDRGGNSPLHF. The CDR3 nucleotides are TGTGCCAGCAGTGACAGGGGCGGTAATTCACCCCTCCACTTT.

The chain is built from TRBV6-2 or TRBV6-3 and TRBJ2-7; 9 bases line up with TRBD1. Unmatched junction bases numbered 8, after V lost 6 bases and J lost 2 bases. This CDR3 spans 15 amino acids. The germline gives CDR1 MNHEY, CDR2 SVGEGT. The CDR3 is CASSVPGQGTYEQYF. In DNA, the CDR3 is TGTGCCAGCAGCGTCCCGGGACAGGGAACCTACGAGCAGTACTTC.

J is TRBJ1-6 and V is TRBV27; the D is unclear. There are 15 residues in the CDR3. From germline, CDR1 is MNHEY and CDR2 SMNVEV (reference sequence). V was trimmed by 3 bases and J by 0 bases, leaving 6 bases between them. CDR3 region: CASSFWSSYNSPLHF. The CDR3 DNA sequence: TGTGCCAGCAGTTTTTGGAGCTCCTATAATTCACCCCTCCACTTT.

This clone was detected a few times. The V call is TRBV7-9, the J call TRBJ1-5; D gene unclear. Looked up from germline, CDR1 is SEHNR and CDR2 is FQNEAQ (reference sequence). The length of the CDR3 is 13 residues. The germline V and J ends were trimmed by 5 bases and 6 bases, with 11 bases remaining between them. The DNA of the CDR3 is TGTGCCAGCAGCGTCTCGGGTTTTCAGCCCCAGCATTTT. Residues: CASSVSGFQPQHF.

The chain has TRBV12-3 or TRBV12-4 and TRBJ2-1; 8 bases match TRBD2. V trimming: 7 bases; J trimming: 3 bases; junction bases outside the gene matches: 2. The CDR3 is 13 residues long. CDR3 DNA: TGTGCCAGCACCACTAGCGGCTACAATGAGCAGTTCTTC. Translation gives CASTTSGYNEQFF.

V and J are TRBV19 and TRBJ2-5, with D maybe TRBD1 (5 bases). The CDR3 runs 13 residues. Trimming took 4 bases from V and 1 from J, leaving 7 bases between them. CDR1 LNHDA and CDR2 SQIVND come from the germline V gene (reference sequence). CDR3 DNA sequence: TGTGCCAGTAGTAGACAGTTCCAAGAGACCCAGTACTTC. Protein sequence: CASSRQFQETQYF.

The chain links TRBV6-1 to TRBJ1-6; D gene ambiguous. The CDR3 sequence is 14 residues long. V was clipped by 2 bases and J by 2 bases, with 4 bases between them. Germline V lookup: CDR1 MNHNS, CDR2 SASEGT. The CDR3 nucleotides are TGTGCCAGCAGTGAATTAGCCTATAATTCACCCCTCCACTTT. Translated: CASSELAYNSPLHF.

This clone has a single count. J is TRBJ2-2 and V is TRBV2, with a tentative D call TRBD2 (6 bases). The CDR3 has 15 residues. V gave up 8 bases and J gave up 5 bases, with 18 bases separating them. The germline CDR1 and CDR2 sequences are SNHLY and FYNNEI. The CDR3 region is CASGVSGEVTGELFF. In nucleotides, the CDR3 is TGTGCCAGCGGGGTGTCGGGAGAGGTGACCGGGGAGCTGTTTTTT.

This clone was recorded only once. The V and J genes are TRBV7-9 and TRBJ2-2; tentative D call: TRBD2 (5 bases). The CDR3 covers 18 residues. CDR1 SEHNR and CDR2 FQNEAQ come from the germline V gene (reference sequence). Trimming left V 1 base short and J 6 bases short, with 21 bases between. CDR3 DNA sequence: TGTGCCAGCAGCTTAGTATTAATTTTCGGGGAGCGTGCCGGGGAGCTGTTTTTT. Amino acid sequence: CASSLVLIFGERAGELFF. The full variable domain, completed using reference TRBV7-9 and TRBJ2-2, is DTGVSQNPRHKITKRGQNVTFRCDPISEHNRLYWYRQTLGQGPEFLTYFQNEAQLEKSRLLSDRFSAERPKGSFSTLEIQRTEQGDSAMYLCASSLVLIFGERAGELFFGEGSRLTVL.

This clone was seen a single time. This chain's CDR3 is CASSPETRGGYTF. The CDR3 coding sequence is TGTGCCAGCAGCCCAGAGACAAGGGGTGGCTACACCTTC. This chain joins TRBV7-9 and TRBJ1-2; TRBD1 is a possible D gene (5 bases). The CDR3 has 13 amino acids. Germline CDR1 is SEHNR and CDR2 is FQNEAQ (reference sequence). Trimming took off 5 bases at V and 7 bases at J, with 14 bases between the two ends.

This chain joins TRBV28 and TRBJ2-7, with D perhaps TRBD2 (6 bases). V lost 4 bases and J lost 4, with 8 bases in between. The CDR3 runs to 12 residues. Per the germline V gene, CDR1 is MDHEN and CDR2 is SYDVKM. CDR3 sequence reads: CASSYGLYEQYF. CDR3 coding DNA: TGTGCCAGCAGTTACGGACTATACGAGCAGTACTTC. Together with reference TRBV28 and TRBJ2-7, the CDR3 gives the full variable domain: DVKVTQSSRYLVKRTGEKVFLECVQDMDHENMFWYRQDPGLGLRLIYFSYDVKMKEKGDIPEGYSVSREKKERFSLILESASTNQTSMYLCASSYGLYEQYFGPGTRLTVT.

The chain couples TRBV27 to TRBJ2-7, with 9 nucleotides matching TRBD1. Trimming removed 2 bases from V and 2 bases from J; junction bases left unmatched: 4. The CDR3 length is 15 residues. Germline CDR1 is MNHEY and CDR2 is SMNVEV (reference sequence). The CDR3 DNA sequence: TGTGCCAGCAGTTTAGGTACAGGGGGCCCCTACGAGCAGTACTTC. This sequence encodes CASSLGTGGPYEQYF.

The rearrangement uses TRBV28 and TRBJ2-6; D not certain. The CDR3 length is 15 residues. From germline, CDR1 is MDHEN and CDR2 SYDVKM. Trimming shortened V by 5 bases and J by 3 bases, and 11 bases separated the two germline ends. The CDR3 nucleotides read TGTGCCAGCAGTCCTACAGCCTTTGGGGCCAACGTCCTGACTTTC. Amino acids: CASSPTAFGANVLTF.